Listed below are T cell receptor beta chains from one sample, sequenced in a study of cytomegalovirus exposure and HLA in healthy donors. Clones were read by immunoSEQ multiplex PCR, and TCRdb kept only the in-frame ones, dropping some. Among about 190,000 clones listed, approximately 80% were seen once. The source material was PBMCs. The receptors were sampled from a man aged 35 to 55 in good health and CMV-seropositive. Each CDR3 is given with its conserved first and last residue. The order of the fields is CDR3 length, J gene, V gene, CDR3 protein.

16 TRBJ1-6 TRBV6-5 CASSYPTGVYNSPLHF
15 TRBJ2-2 TRBV7-2 CASRFGTNPGRGAVF
14 TRBJ2-7 TRBV5-1 CASSSGTGTYEQYF
15 TRBJ1-4 TRBV6-1 CASSPRTGGWEKLFF
16 TRBJ2-2 TRBV4-1 CASSQDRDRVTGELFF
13 TRBJ1-5 TRBV2 CASKGTGDQPQHF
15 TRBJ2-1 TRBV7-6 CASSLLAGRGSEQFF
14 TRBJ1-5 TRBV2 CASSASDRVQPQHF
14 TRBJ2-7 TRBV27 CASSLSLLAYEQYF
13 TRBJ2-1 TRBV19 CASTPAGAREQFF
15 TRBJ2-3 TRBV5-1 CASSLSGGATDTQYF
14 TRBJ2-2 TRBV2 CARGGTVNTGELFF
14 TRBJ2-2 TRBV25-1 CASSSSRGGGELFF
16 TRBJ2-7 TRBV4-1 CASSQDWRGRTYEQYF
15 TRBJ2-2 TRBV6-5 CASRKPGLTTGELFF
15 TRBJ1-6 TRBV5-4 CASSRGGSDGSPLHF